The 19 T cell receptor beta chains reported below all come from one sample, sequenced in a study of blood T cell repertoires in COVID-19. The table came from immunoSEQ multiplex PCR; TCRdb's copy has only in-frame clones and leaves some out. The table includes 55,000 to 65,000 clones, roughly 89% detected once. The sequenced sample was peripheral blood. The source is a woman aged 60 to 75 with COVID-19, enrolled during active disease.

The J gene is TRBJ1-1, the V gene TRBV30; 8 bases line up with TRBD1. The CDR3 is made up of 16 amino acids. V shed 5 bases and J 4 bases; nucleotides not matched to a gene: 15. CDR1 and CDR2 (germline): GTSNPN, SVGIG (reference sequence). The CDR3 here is CAWVQGVGVSSTEAFF. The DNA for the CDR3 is TGTGCCTGGGTACAGGGGGTAGGTGTTTCTTCCACTGAAGCTTTCTTT.

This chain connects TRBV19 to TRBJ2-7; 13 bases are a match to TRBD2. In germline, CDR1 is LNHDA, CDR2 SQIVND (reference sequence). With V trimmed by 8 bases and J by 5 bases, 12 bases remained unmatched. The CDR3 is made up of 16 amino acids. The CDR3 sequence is CASFPPGLAGANEQYF. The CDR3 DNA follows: TGTGCCAGTTTTCCCCCAGGACTAGCGGGAGCCAACGAGCAGTACTTC.

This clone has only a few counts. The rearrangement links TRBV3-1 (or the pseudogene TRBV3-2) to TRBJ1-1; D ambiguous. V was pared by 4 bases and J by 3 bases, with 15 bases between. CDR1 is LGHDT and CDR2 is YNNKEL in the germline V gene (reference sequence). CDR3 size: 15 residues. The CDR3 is CASSPWQGRDTEAFF. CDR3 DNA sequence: TGTGCCAGCAGCCCTTGGCAAGGGAGGGACACTGAAGCTTTCTTT.

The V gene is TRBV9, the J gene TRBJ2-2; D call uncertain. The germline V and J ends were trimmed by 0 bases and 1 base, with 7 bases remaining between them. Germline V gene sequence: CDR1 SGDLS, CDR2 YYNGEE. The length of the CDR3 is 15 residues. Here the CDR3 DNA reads TGTGCCAGCAGCGTAGGTGGCGGGAACACCGGGGAGCTGTTTTTT. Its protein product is CASSVGGGNTGELFF. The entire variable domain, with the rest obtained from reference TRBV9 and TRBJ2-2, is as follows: DSGVTQTPKHLITATGQRVTLRCSPRSGDLSVYWYQQSLDQGLQFLIQYYNGEERAKGNILERFSAQQFPDLHSELNLSSLELGDSALYFCASSVGGGNTGELFFGEGSRLTVL.

The CDR3 sequence is CASSPGTGANYGYTF. CDR3 DNA sequence: TGCGCCAGCAGCCCTGGGACAGGGGCGAACTATGGCTACACCTTC. V is TRBV4-3 and J is TRBJ1-2; 10 bases fit TRBD1. The CDR3 has 15 amino acids. J gave up 2 bases and V 4 bases, and 4 bases lay outside the gene matches. The germline CDR1 and CDR2 sequences are LGHNA and YSLEER.

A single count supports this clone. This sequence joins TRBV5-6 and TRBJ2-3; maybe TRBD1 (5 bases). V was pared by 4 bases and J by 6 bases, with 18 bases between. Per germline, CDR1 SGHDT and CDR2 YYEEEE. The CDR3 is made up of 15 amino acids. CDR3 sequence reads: CASSPGATQADTQYF. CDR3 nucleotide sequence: TGTGCCAGCAGCCCTGGGGCGACACAGGCCGATACGCAGTATTTT.

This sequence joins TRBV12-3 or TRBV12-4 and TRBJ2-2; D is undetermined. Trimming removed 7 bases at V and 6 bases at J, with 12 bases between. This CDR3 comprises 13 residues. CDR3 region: CASTTLRSGELFF. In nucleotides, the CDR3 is TGTGCCAGCACGACCCTCAGGTCCGGGGAGCTGTTTTTT.

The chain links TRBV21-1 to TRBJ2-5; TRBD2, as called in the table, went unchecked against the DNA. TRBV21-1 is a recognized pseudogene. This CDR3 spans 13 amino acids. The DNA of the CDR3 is TGTGCCAGCAGCCGGAGACTACGAGAGACCCAGTACTTC. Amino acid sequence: CASSRRLRETQYF.

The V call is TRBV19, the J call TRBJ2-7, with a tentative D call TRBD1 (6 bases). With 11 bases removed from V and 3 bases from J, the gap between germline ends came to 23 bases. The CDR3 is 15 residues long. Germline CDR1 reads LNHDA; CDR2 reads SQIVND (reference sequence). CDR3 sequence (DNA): TGTGCCGGATTTCCGGAACAGGGTCTTAGCTACGAGCAGTACTTC. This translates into CAGFPEQGLSYEQYF.

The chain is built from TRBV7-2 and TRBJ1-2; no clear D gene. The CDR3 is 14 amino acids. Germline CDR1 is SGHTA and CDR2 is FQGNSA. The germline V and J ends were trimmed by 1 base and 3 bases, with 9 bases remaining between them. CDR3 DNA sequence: TGTGCCAGCAGCTTAGGAATTCCGGACTATGGCTACACCTTC. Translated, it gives CASSLGIPDYGYTF.

The CDR3 loop is CASSEAFSSNQPQHF. Here the CDR3 DNA reads TGTGCCAGCAGTGAAGCTTTCTCCAGCAATCAGCCCCAGCATTTT. The J gene is TRBJ1-5, the V gene TRBV6-1, with D uncertain. Looked up from germline, CDR1 is MNHNS and CDR2 is SASEGT. The CDR3 is 15 residues long. Trimming left V 0 bases short and J 1 base short, with 7 bases between.

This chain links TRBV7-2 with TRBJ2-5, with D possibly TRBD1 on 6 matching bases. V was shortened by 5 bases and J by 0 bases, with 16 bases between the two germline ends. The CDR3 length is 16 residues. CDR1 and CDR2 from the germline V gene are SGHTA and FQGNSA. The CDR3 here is CASSTRGTGNQETQYF. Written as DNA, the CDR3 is TGTGCCAGCAGCACGAGAGGAACAGGGAACCAAGAGACCCAGTACTTC.

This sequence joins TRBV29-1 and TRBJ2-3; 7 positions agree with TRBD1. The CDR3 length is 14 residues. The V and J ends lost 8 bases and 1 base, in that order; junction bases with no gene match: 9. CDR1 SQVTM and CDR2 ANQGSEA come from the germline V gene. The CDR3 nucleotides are TGCAGCTTCCAGGGGGTCCGCGGCACAGATACGCAGTATTTT. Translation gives CSFQGVRGTDTQYF.

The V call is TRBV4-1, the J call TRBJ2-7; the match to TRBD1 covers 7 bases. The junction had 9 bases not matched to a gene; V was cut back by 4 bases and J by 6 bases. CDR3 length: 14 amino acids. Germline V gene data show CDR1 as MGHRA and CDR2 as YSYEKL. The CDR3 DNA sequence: TGCGCCAGCAGCCCGGACAAGGGGGCACGCGAGCAGTACTTC. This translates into CASSPDKGAREQYF.

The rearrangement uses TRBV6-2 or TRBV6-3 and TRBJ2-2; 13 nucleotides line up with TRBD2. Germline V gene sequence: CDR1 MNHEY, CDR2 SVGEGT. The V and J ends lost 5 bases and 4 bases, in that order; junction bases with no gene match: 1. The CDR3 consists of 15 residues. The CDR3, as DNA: TGTGCCAGCAGTGGACTAGCGGGAGCCACCGGGGAGCTGTTTTTT. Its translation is CASSGLAGATGELFF.

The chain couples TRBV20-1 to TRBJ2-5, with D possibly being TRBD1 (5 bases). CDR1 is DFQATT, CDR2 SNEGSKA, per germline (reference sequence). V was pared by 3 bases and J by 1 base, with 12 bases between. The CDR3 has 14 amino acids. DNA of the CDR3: TGCAGTGCTAGTCTTGCAGGGCGCCAAGAGACCCAGTACTTC. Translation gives CSASLAGRQETQYF.

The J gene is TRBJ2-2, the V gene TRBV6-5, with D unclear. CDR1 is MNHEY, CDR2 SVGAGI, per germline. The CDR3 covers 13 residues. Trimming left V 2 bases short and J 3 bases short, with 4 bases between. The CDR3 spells CASSYIDTGELFF. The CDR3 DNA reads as TGTGCCAGCAGTTACATCGACACCGGGGAGCTGTTTTTT.

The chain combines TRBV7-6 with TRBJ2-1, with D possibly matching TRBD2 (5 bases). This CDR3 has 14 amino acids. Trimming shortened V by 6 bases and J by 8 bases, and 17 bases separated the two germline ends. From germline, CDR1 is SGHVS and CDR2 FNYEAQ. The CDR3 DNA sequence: TGTGCCAGCAGTAATACGGCTAGCATCCATGAGCAGTTCTTC. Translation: CASSNTASIHEQFF. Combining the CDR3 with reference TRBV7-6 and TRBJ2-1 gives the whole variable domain GAGVSQSPRYKVTKRGQDVALRCDPISGHVSLYWYRQALGQGPEFLTYFNYEAQQDKSGLPNDRFSAERPEGSISTLTIQRTEQRDSAMYRCASSNTASIHEQFFGPGTRLTVL.

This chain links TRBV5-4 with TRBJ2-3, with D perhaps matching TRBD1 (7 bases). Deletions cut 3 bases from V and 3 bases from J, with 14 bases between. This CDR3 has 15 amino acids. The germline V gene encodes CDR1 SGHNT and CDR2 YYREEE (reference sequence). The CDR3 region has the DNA TGTGCCAGCAGCTGGGGGGACAGCGGGACAGATACGCAGTATTTT. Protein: CASSWGDSGTDTQYF. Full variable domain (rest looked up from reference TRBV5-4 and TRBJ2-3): ETGVTQSPTHLIKTRGQQVTLRCSSQSGHNTVSWYQQALGQGPQFIFQYYREEENGRGNFPPRFSGLQFPNYSSELNVNALELDDSALYLCASSWGDSGTDTQYFGPGTRLTVL.